The rows below give T cell receptor beta chains drawn from one sample of a study of T cell repertoires in cytomegalovirus infection. One entry per CDR3 protein results from TCRdb running MiXCR on the reads. Among around 450,000 distinct CDR3 sequences listed, about a third were seen once. The specimen sequenced was PBMCs. Every receptor here comes from a human donor in good health (CMV status not recorded). Some clones in this sample may be carry-over from other donors' samples. Each CDR3 is given with its conserved first and last residue. The D gene is left open where the match is weak. Size is stated for part of the rows, as once, few or many counts, or as a class when the clone is expanded.

>-|TRBJ1-1|TRBV11-3|many
CASSLYGGTEAFF
TGTGCCAGCAGCTTATACGGGGGAACTGAAGCTTTCTTT
>-|TRBJ2-7|TRBV5-5|many
CASSQTSVRDEQYF
TGTGCCAGCAGCCAGACTTCTGTCCGCGACGAGCAGTACTTC
>TRBD1|TRBJ1-2|TRBV30|-
CAWTKQGAWNDYGYTF
TGTGCCTGGACCAAACAGGGGGCTTGGAACGACTATGGCTACACCTTC
>-|TRBJ2-5|TRBV29-1|many
CSGTRDTKTQYF
TGCAGCGGGACGCGGGACACGAAGACCCAGTACTTC
>-|TRBJ1-5|TRBV7-8|many
CASSLAGTNQPQHF
TGTGCCAGCAGCTTAGCGGGGACTAATCAGCCCCAGCATTTT
>-|TRBJ2-7|TRBV6-6|-
CASSLGGTGHLSYEQYF
TGTGCCAGCAGTTTAGGAGGTACGGGACACCTCTCCTACGAGCAGTACTTC
>-|TRBJ2-7|TRBV27|few
CASSLSGASYEQYF
TGTGCCAGCAGTTTATCGGGGGCATCCTACGAGCAGTACTTC
>-|TRBJ1-1|TRBV7-8|few
CASSPGTAPQMAFF
TGTGCCAGCAGCCCCGGGACTGCCCCTCAGATGGCTTTCTTT
>-|TRBJ1-2|TRBV19|-
CASSADSLYGYTF
TGTGCCAGTAGCGCGGACAGCCTCTATGGCTACACCTTC
>-|TRBJ2-3|TRBV20-1|-
CSASGGGLTDTQYF
TGCAGTGCTAGTGGGGGGGGCCTCACAGATACGCAGTATTTT
>-|TRBJ1-5|TRBV27|few
CASPGPRGSQHF
TGTGCCAGCCCCGGACCCCGGGGGTCCCAGCATTTT
>-|TRBJ2-5|TRBV7-2|many
CASSPQGPIQETQYF
TGTGCCAGCAGCCCCCAAGGACCGATCCAAGAGACCCAGTACTTC
>-|TRBJ2-3|TRBV14|few
CASSQDFPADSSTDTQYF
TGTGCCAGCAGCCAAGATTTTCCAGCGGACAGTTCAACAGATACGCAGTATTTT
>TRBD1|TRBJ1-1|TRBV10-3|-
CAISGGQMNTEAFF
TGTGCCATCAGTGGGGGACAGATGAACACTGAAGCTTTCTTT
>-|TRBJ1-6|TRBV7-9|-
CASSFPVGSANSPLHF
TGTGCCAGCAGCTTCCCGGTTGGCAGTGCTAATTCACCCCTCCACTTT
>-|TRBJ1-6|TRBV7-9|many
CASSLSGTPLHF
TGTGCCAGCAGCTTATCCGGAACACCCCTCCACTTT
>-|TRBJ2-1|TRBV6-2/TRBV6-3|-
CARSYEDSYNEQFF
TGTGCCCGCAGTTACGAAGACTCCTACAATGAGCAGTTCTTC
>-|TRBJ2-1|TRBV14|few
CASSQVPHGEQFF
TGTGCCAGCAGCCAAGTACCGCACGGTGAGCAGTTCTTC
>-|TRBJ1-3|TRBV11-2|-
CASSPDSRTGNTIYF
TGTGCCAGCAGCCCCGACTCAAGAACTGGAAACACCATATATTTT
>TRBD1|TRBJ1-2|TRBV19|few
CASSPPETGSYGYTF
TGTGCCAGTAGTCCCCCGGAGACAGGGTCCTATGGCTACACCTTC
>TRBD1|TRBJ1-1|TRBV4-3|few
CASSQGRTGVYTEAFF
TGCGCCAGCAGCCAAGGCCGGACAGGGGTTTACACTGAAGCTTTCTTT
>TRBD1|TRBJ2-1|TRBV2|-
CASSSTGGNEQFF
TGTGCCAGCAGTTCAACAGGGGGGAATGAGCAGTTCTTC
>-|TRBJ1-4|TRBV10-3|few
CAISESPGMSTTNEKLFF
TGTGCCATCAGTGAGTCCCCGGGAATGAGCACGACTAATGAAAAACTGTTTTTT
>-|TRBJ1-4|TRBV7-9|few
CASSQQGSEKLFF
TGTGCCAGCAGCCAGCAGGGGTCTGAAAAACTGTTTTTT
>-|TRBJ2-5|TRBV12-3/TRBV12-4|many
CASSRTLQETQYF
TGTGCCAGCAGCCGGACCCTCCAAGAGACCCAGTACTTC
>TRBD2|TRBJ2-3|TRBV7-3|many
CASSLTAGGGGNTDTQYF
TGTGCCAGCAGCTTAACGGCGGGGGGGGGCGGAAACACAGATACGCAGTATTTT
>TRBD2|TRBJ2-5|TRBV11-2|-
CASSPGGGTIALQETQYF
TGTGCCAGCAGCCCTGGGGGGGGGACCATCGCTCTCCAAGAGACCCAGTACTTC
>TRBD2|TRBJ2-3|TRBV6-2/TRBV6-3|many
CASSRLAGARTDTQYF
TGTGCCAGCAGCAGACTAGCGGGGGCCCGCACAGATACGCAGTATTTT
>-|TRBJ2-1|TRBV6-6|few
CASSYSSSSYNEQFF
TGTGCCAGCAGTTACTCGTCTAGCTCCTACAATGAGCAGTTCTTC
>TRBD1|TRBJ1-6|TRBV7-2|many
CASSLQGMNSPLHF
TGTGCCAGCAGCCTACAGGGGATGAATTCACCCCTCCACTTT
>TRBD1|TRBJ2-5|TRBV19|-
CASSGTGAGEETQYF
TGTGCCAGTAGTGGGACAGGGGCGGGTGAAGAGACCCAGTACTTC
>-|TRBJ2-3|TRBV7-9|few
CASSATGTADTQYF
TGTGCCAGCAGCGCTACAGGGACGGCAGATACGCAGTATTTT
>-|TRBJ2-2|TRBV7-9|many
CASSLRDRTGELFF
TGTGCCAGCAGCTTACGCGACAGGACCGGGGAGCTGTTTTTT
>TRBD2|TRBJ2-2|TRBV7-6|-
CASNLGGAGGTGELFF
TGTGCCAGCAACCTCGGGGGGGCCGGTGGCACCGGGGAGCTGTTTTTT
>-|TRBJ1-1|TRBV7-2|many
CASSRMGGNTEAFF
TGTGCCAGCAGCCGAATGGGGGGGAACACTGAAGCTTTCTTT
>-|TRBJ1-1|TRBV7-9|many
CASSFTENTEAFF
TGTGCCAGCAGCTTCACAGAGAACACTGAAGCTTTCTTT
>TRBD1|TRBJ2-5|TRBV7-2|many
CASRKGGAETQYF
TGTGCCAGCAGAAAAGGGGGCGCGGAGACCCAGTACTTC
>TRBD1|TRBJ1-5|TRBV20-1|-
CSATRDRNQPQHF
TGCAGTGCTACCCGGGACAGGAATCAGCCCCAGCATTTT
>-|TRBJ2-5|TRBV15|-
CATSRDSGFGETQYF
TGTGCCACCAGCAGAGATTCAGGTTTCGGCGAGACCCAGTACTTC
>TRBD2|TRBJ2-7|TRBV6-5|-
CASRGSGEGTYEQYF
TGTGCCAGCAGAGGTAGCGGGGAGGGCACCTACGAGCAGTACTTC
>-|TRBJ2-3|TRBV28|-
CASSLRYPDTQYF
TGTGCCAGCAGCCTACGGTACCCAGATACGCAGTATTTT
>-|TRBJ1-5|TRBV4-1|once
CASSQEGYNQPQNF
TGCGCAAGCAGCCAAGAGGGGTACAATCAGCCCCAGAATTTT
>TRBD1|TRBJ1-5|TRBV12-3/TRBV12-4|few
CASSLAGTDQPQHF
TGTGCCAGCAGTTTAGCCGGGACAGATCAGCCCCAGCATTTT
>-|TRBJ2-5|TRBV7-9|few
CASSLALPQETQYF
TGTGCCAGCAGCTTAGCGCTCCCCCAAGAGACCCAGTACTTC
>TRBD1|TRBJ1-5|TRBV7-6|many
CASSLGQGLNQPQHF
TGTGCCAGCAGCCTCGGACAGGGATTGAATCAGCCCCAGCATTTT
>-|TRBJ2-7|TRBV6-6|-
CASSYRASYDKYF
TGTGCCAGCAGTTACAGGGCTTCCTACGATAAGTACTTC
>-|TRBJ1-2|TRBV27|-
CASSLRGTTNYGYTF
TGTGCCAGCAGTTTAAGGGGGACAACGAACTATGGCTACACCTTC